This T cell receptor (beta chain) was sequenced for a study of blood T cell repertoires in COVID-19. Across the study: The United States, Italy and Spain were the sources of the acute and convalescent COVID-19 samples. Sample material is recorded as cDNA or gDNA derived from T cells, B-cell-depleted T cells, or PBMCs.

The CDR3 sequence is 14 residues long. CDR1 SGHAT and CDR2 FQNNGV come from the germline V gene. The V end lost 5 bases, the J end lost 4 bases, and 11 bases lay between the germline ends. Authors' analysis steps: The assay estimated nucleated cells by amplifying reference gene primers. The table came from immunoSEQ multiplex PCR; TCRdb's copy has only in-frame clones and leaves some out. V, J and clone size reflect that table, while D and trimming were determined from the DNA. Of more than 110,000 clones in the sample, roughly four fifths were seen once. The TCR comes from a woman older than 75 with acute or convalescent COVID-19. Sequenced material: peripheral blood. The genes are TRBV11-2 and TRBJ1-4, with D possibly matching TRBD1 (5 bases). The CDR3 DNA is TGTGCCAGCAGCGCAGACAGAATTAATGAAAAACTGTTTTTT. This encodes CASSADRINEKLFF. The full variable domain, in which reference TRBV11-2 and TRBJ1-4 provide the parts outside the CDR3, is EAGVAQSPRYKIIEKRQSVAFWCNPISGHATLYWYQQILGQGPKLLIQFQNNGVVDDSQLPKDRFSAERLKGVDSTLKIQPAKLEDSAVYLCASSADRINEKLFFGSGTQLSVL.